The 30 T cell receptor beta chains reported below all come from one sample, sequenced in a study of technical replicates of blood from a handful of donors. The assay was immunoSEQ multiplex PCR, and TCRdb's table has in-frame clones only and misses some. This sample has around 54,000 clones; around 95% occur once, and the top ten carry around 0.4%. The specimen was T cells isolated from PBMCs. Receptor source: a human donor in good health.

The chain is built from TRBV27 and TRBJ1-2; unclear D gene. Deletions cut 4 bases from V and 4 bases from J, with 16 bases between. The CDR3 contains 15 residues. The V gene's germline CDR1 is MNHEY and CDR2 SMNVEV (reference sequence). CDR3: CASSSSNSASYGYTF. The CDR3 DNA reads TGTGCCAGCAGTTCATCGAATTCAGCGAGCTATGGCTACACCTTC.

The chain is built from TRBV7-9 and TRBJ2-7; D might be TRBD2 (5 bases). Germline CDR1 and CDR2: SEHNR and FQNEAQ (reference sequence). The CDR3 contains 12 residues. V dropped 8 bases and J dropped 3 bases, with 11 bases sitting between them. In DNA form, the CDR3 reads TGTGCCAGCTCTGGCGGGCTCTACGAGCAGTACTTC. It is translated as CASSGGLYEQYF. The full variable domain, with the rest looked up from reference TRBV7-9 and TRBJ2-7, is DTGVSQNPRHKITKRGQNVTFRCDPISEHNRLYWYRQTLGQGPEFLTYFQNEAQLEKSRLLSDRFSAERPKGSFSTLEIQRTEQGDSAMYLCASSGGLYEQYFGPGTRLTVT.

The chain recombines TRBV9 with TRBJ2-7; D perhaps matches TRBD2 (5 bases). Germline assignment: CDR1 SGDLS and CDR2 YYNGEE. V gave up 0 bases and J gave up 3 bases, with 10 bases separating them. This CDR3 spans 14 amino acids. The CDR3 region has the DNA TGTGCCAGCAGCGTAGAAGAGGGTTTCTACGAGCAGTACTTC. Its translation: CASSVEEGFYEQYF. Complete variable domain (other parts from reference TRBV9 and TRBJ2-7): DSGVTQTPKHLITATGQRVTLRCSPRSGDLSVYWYQQSLDQGLQFLIQYYNGEERAKGNILERFSAQQFPDLHSELNLSSLELGDSALYFCASSVEEGFYEQYFGPGTRLTVT.

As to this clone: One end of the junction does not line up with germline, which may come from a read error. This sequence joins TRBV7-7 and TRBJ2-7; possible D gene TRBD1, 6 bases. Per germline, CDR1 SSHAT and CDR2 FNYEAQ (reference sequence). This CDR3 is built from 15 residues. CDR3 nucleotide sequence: TGTGCTAGCAGCGAGGGAACAGGGATTTCCCACGAGCAGTACTTC. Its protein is CASSEGTGISHEQYF.

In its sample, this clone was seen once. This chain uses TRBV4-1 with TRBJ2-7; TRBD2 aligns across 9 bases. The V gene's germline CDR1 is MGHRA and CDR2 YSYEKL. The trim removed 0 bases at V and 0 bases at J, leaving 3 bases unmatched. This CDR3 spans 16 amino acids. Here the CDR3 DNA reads TGCGCCAGCAGCCAAGAGCAGCGGGAGGTCTCCTACGAGCAGTACTTC. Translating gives CASSQEQREVSYEQYF.

DNA of the CDR3: TGTGCCTCAAAGGGGGTAGCGGGATACTACAATGAGCAGTTCTTC. This encodes CASKGVAGYYNEQFF. The chain is built from TRBV28 and TRBJ2-1; 8 nucleotides agree with TRBD2. CDR1 is MDHEN and CDR2 is SYDVKM in the germline V gene. The J segment lost 3 bases and the V segment lost 11 bases, leaving 12 bases of the junction unmatched. The CDR3 has 15 amino acids.

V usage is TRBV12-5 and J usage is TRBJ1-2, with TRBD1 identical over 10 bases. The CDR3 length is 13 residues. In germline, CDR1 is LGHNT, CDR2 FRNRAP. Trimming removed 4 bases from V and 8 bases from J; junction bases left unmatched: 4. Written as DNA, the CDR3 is TGTGCTAGTGGTTCGGGACAGGGGACCGGCTACACCTTC. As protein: CASGSGQGTGYTF.

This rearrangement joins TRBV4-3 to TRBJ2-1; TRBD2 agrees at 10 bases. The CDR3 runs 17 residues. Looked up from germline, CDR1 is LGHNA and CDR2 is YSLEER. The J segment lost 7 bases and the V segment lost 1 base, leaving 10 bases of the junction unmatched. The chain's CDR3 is CASSQGFLAGVGNEQFF. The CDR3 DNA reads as TGCGCCAGCAGCCAAGGATTCCTAGCGGGAGTGGGTAATGAGCAGTTCTTC.

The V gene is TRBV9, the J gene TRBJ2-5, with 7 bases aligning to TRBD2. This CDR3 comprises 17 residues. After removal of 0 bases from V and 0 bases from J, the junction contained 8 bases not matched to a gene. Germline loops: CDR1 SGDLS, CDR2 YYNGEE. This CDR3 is CASSVEASGKYQETQYF. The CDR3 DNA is TGTGCCAGCAGCGTAGAGGCTAGCGGCAAGTACCAAGAGACCCAGTACTTC.

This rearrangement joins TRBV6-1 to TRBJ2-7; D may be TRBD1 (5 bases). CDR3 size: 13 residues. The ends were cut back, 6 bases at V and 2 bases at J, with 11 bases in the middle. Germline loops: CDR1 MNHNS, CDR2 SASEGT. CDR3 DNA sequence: TGTGCCAGCAGCGTGACAGATACCTACGAGCAGTACTTC. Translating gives CASSVTDTYEQYF.

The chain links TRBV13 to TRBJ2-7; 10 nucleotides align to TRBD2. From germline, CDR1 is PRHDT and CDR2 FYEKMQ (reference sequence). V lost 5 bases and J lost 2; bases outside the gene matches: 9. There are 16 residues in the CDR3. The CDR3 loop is CASSLRTSGSTYEQYF. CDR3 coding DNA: TGTGCCAGCAGCCTTCGGACTAGCGGATCTACCTACGAGCAGTACTTC.

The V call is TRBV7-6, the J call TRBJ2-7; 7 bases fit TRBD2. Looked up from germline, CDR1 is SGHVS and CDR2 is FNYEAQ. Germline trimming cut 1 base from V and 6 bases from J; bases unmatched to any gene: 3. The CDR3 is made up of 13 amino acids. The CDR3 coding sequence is TGTGCCAGCAGCTTAGTTGGCGGGAGCGAGCAGTACTTC. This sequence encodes CASSLVGGSEQYF.

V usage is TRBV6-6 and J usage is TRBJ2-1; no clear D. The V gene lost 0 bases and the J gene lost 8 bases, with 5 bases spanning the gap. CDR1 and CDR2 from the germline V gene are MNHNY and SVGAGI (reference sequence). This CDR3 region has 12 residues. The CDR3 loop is CASSYSKHEQFF. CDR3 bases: TGTGCCAGCAGTTACTCGAAGCATGAGCAGTTCTTC.

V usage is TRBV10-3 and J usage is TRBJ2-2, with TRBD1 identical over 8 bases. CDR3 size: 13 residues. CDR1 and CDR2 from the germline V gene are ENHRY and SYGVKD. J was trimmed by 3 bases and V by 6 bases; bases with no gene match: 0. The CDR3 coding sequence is TGTGCCATCAGGGACAGGGACACCGGGGAGCTGTTTTTT. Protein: CAIRDRDTGELFF.

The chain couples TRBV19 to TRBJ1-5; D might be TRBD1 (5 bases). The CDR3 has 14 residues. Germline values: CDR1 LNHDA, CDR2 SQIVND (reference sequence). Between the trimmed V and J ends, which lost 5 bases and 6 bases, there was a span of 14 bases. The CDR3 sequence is CASSAQDLSQPQHF. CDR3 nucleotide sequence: TGTGCCAGTAGTGCACAGGATTTGAGTCAGCCCCAGCATTTT. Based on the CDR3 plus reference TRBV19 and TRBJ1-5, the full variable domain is DGGITQSPKYLFRKEGQNVTLSCEQNLNHDAMYWYRQDPGQGLRLIYYSQIVNDFQKGDIAEGYSVSREKKESFPLTVTSAQKNPTAFYLCASSAQDLSQPQHFGDGTRLSIL.

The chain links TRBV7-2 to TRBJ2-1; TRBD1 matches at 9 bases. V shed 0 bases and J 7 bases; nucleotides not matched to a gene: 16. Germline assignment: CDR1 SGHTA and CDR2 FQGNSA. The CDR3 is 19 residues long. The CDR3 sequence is CASSLARQFGDRDRNEQFF. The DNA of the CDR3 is TGTGCCAGCAGCTTAGCAAGGCAATTTGGGGACAGGGATAGGAATGAGCAGTTCTTC. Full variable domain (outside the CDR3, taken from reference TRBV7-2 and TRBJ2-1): GAGVSQSPSNKVTEKGKDVELRCDPISGHTALYWYRQSLGQGLEFLIYFQGNSAPDKSGLPSDRFSAERTGGSVSTLTIQRTQQEDSAVYLCASSLARQFGDRDRNEQFFGPGTRLTVL.

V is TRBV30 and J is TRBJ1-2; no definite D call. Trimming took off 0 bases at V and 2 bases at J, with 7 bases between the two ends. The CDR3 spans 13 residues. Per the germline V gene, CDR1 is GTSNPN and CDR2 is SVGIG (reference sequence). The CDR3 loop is CAWSVSTNYGYTF. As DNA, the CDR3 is TGTGCCTGGAGTGTAAGCACGAACTATGGCTACACCTTC.

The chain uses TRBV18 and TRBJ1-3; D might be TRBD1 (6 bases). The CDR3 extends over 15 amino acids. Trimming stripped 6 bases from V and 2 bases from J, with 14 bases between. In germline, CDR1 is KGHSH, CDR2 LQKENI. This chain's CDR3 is CASSPTGTTGNTIYF. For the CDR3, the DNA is TGTGCCAGCTCCCCGACAGGTACCACTGGAAACACCATATATTTT.

The CDR3 is CASSEGGLNTQYF. CDR3 DNA sequence: TGTGCCAGCAGCGAAGGGGGATTAAATACGCAGTATTTT. This chain joins TRBV9 and TRBJ2-3; possibly TRBD1 for D (6 bases). CDR1 and CDR2 (germline): SGDLS, YYNGEE. The CDR3 totals 13 residues. V gave up 3 bases and J gave up 7 bases, with 12 bases separating them.

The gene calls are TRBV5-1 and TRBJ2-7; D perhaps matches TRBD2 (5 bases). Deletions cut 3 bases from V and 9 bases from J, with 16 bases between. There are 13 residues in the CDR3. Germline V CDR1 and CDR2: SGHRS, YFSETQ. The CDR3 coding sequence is TGCGCCAGCAGCTCCCCGACACTTGCGGGGCAGTACTTC. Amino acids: CASSSPTLAGQYF. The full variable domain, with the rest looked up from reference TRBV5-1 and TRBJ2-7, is KAGVTQTPRYLIKTRGQQVTLSCSPISGHRSVSWYQQTPGQGLQFLFEYFSETQRNKGNFPGRFSGRQFSNSRSEMNVSTLELGDSALYLCASSSPTLAGQYFGPGTRLTVT.

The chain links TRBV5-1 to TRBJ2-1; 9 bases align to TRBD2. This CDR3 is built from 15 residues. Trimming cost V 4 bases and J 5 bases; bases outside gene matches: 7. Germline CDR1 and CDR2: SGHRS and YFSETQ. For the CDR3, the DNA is TGCGCCAGCAGCGAGACGCCTAGCGGGAACAATGAGCAGTTCTTC. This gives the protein CASSETPSGNNEQFF.

The CDR3 loop reads CASSETPGGGVRNYGYTF. The CDR3 nucleotides read TGTGCCAGCAGTGAGACTCCAGGGGGCGGAGTCCGAAACTATGGCTACACCTTC. The chain employs TRBV6-1 and TRBJ1-2; 8 positions match TRBD1. The CDR3 is made up of 18 amino acids. V shed 3 bases and J 2 bases; nucleotides not matched to a gene: 14. Germline V lookup: CDR1 MNHNS, CDR2 SASEGT.

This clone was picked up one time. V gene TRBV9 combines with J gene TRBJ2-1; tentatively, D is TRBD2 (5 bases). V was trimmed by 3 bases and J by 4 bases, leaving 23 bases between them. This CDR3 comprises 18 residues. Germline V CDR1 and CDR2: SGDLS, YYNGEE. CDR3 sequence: CASSERAKVSKAYNEQFF. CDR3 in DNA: TGTGCCAGCAGCGAGAGGGCCAAGGTGTCGAAGGCATACAATGAGCAGTTCTTC.

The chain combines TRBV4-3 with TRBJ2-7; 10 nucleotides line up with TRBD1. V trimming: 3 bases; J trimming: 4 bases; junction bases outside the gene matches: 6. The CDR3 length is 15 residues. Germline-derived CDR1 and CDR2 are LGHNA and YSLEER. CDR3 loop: CASSQGRDRGYEQYF. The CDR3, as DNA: TGCGCCAGCAGCCAGGGCCGGGACAGGGGTTACGAGCAGTACTTC.

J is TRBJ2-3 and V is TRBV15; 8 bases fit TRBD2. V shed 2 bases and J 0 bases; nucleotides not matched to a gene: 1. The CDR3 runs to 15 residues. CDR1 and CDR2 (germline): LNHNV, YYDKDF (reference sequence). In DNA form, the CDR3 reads TGTGCCACCAGCAGACTAGCGGGCAGCACAGATACGCAGTATTTT. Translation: CATSRLAGSTDTQYF.

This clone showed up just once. The CDR3 DNA reads as TGTGCCAGCAGCCATACGACGGCAGGGACACTCGAGCAGTACTTC. Protein: CASSHTTAGTLEQYF. V gene TRBV7-6 combines with J gene TRBJ2-7; a possible D gene is TRBD1 (6 bases). The V gene lost 5 bases and the J gene lost 6 bases, with 20 bases spanning the gap. The CDR3 runs 15 residues. The germline V gene has CDR1 SGHVS and CDR2 FNYEAQ.

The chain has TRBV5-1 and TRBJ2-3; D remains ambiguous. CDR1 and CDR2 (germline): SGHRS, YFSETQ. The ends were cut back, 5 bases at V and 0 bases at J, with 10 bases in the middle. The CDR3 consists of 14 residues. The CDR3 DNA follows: TGCGCCAGCAGTCCGTCCCCTAGCACAGATACGCAGTATTTT. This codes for CASSPSPSTDTQYF. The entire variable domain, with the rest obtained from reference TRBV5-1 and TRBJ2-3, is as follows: KAGVTQTPRYLIKTRGQQVTLSCSPISGHRSVSWYQQTPGQGLQFLFEYFSETQRNKGNFPGRFSGRQFSNSRSEMNVSTLELGDSALYLCASSPSPSTDTQYFGPGTRLTVL.

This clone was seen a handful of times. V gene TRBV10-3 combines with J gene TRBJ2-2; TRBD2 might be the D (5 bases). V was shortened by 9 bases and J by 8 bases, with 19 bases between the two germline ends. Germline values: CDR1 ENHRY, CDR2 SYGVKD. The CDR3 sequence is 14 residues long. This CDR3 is CAIAMTTQGGELFF. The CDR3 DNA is TGTGCCATAGCAATGACTACCCAAGGAGGGGAGCTGTTTTTT.

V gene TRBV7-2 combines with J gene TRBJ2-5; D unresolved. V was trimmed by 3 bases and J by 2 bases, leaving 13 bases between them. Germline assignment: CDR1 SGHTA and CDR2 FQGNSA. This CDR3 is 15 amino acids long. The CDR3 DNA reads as TGTGCCAGCAGCTTCCTATCAGCGAGGCAAGAGACCCAGTACTTC. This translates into CASSFLSARQETQYF.

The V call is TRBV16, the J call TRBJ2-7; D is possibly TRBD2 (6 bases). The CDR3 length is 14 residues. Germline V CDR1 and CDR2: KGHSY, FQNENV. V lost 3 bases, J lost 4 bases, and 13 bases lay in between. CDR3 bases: TGTGCCAGCAGCCAGGGTGCTAGCGAATACGAGCAGTACTTC. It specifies CASSQGASEYEQYF.